Presented here are 20 T cell receptor beta chains from one specimen sequenced in a study of control samples from healthy donors and cancer patients. The protocol was immunoSEQ multiplex PCR, while the TCRdb copy is restricted to in-frame clones and leaves out a portion. The sample has roughly 180,000 clones, 94% seen once; the top ten hold 1.1% to 1.5%. Sequencing was done on a sample of blood. These receptors were collected from a woman under 30 in good health.

The V gene is TRBV28, the J gene TRBJ2-7; 10 nucleotides align to TRBD1. The CDR3 is made up of 14 amino acids. Germline loops: CDR1 MDHEN, CDR2 SYDVKM. The V and J ends lost 6 bases and 3 bases, in that order; junction bases with no gene match: 5. Written as DNA, the CDR3 is TGTGCCAGCAGGGGACAGGGGACGGGCTACGAGCAGTACTTC. Its protein is CASRGQGTGYEQYF.

The chain carries TRBV4-3 and TRBJ1-1; tentative D call: TRBD1 (5 bases). Per the germline V gene, CDR1 is LGHNA and CDR2 is YSLEER. The CDR3 length is 15 residues. Between the trimmed V and J ends, which lost 2 bases and 1 base, there was a span of 11 bases. As DNA, the CDR3 is TGCGCCAGCAGCCAAACGACAGCAAGGAACACTGAAGCTTTCTTT. It encodes CASSQTTARNTEAFF.

This chain links TRBV29-1 with TRBJ1-1; weak D call: TRBD1 (6 bases). V lost 7 bases and J 3 bases, leaving 9 bases between the germline ends. In germline, CDR1 is SQVTM, CDR2 ANQGSEA. The CDR3 contains 11 residues. The CDR3 DNA is TGCAGCGCCCGACAGGACACTGAAGCTTTCTTT. This encodes CSARQDTEAFF. Filled out from reference TRBV29-1 and TRBJ1-1, the complete variable domain reads SAVISQKPSRDICQRGTSLTIQCQVDSQVTMMFWYRQQPGQSLTLIATANQGSEATYESGFVIDKFPISRPNLTFSTLTVSNMSPEDSSIYLCSARQDTEAFFGQGTRLTVV.

This chain joins TRBV5-1 and TRBJ2-1, with 9 bases lining up with TRBD2. Germline V lookup: CDR1 SGHRS, CDR2 YFSETQ. This CDR3 has 14 amino acids. V lost 4 bases, J lost 9 bases, and 8 bases stayed unmatched. This chain's CDR3 is CASSEIAGVLEQFF. The CDR3 DNA reads TGCGCCAGCAGCGAAATAGCGGGAGTCCTTGAGCAGTTCTTC.

This clone was seen more than once but under ten times. This chain joins TRBV5-1 and TRBJ2-3, with 8 bases matching TRBD1. The CDR3 spans 17 residues. The V and J ends lost 0 bases and 5 bases, in that order; junction bases with no gene match: 11. Per germline, CDR1 SGHRS and CDR2 YFSETQ. The CDR3, as DNA: TGCGCCAGCAGCTTGGCCACTAGGACAGGGTTAGGAGATACGCAGTATTTT. Its translation: CASSLATRTGLGDTQYF.

The chain employs TRBV28 and TRBJ2-3; a weak D match, TRBD1 (5 bases). Trimming stripped 6 bases from V and 14 bases from J, with 18 bases between. Per the germline V gene, CDR1 is MDHEN and CDR2 is SYDVKM. The CDR3 totals 12 residues. CDR3 protein: CASRDTVASLYF. DNA for the CDR3: TGTGCCAGCAGGGACACCGTGGCCAGTTTGTATTTT.

V gene TRBV7-8 combines with J gene TRBJ1-5; D might be TRBD1 (5 bases). From germline, CDR1 is SGHVS and CDR2 FQNEAQ. CDR3 length: 15 amino acids. V lost 0 bases and J lost 5, with 11 bases in between. DNA of the CDR3: TGTGCCAGCAGCTTAGCGCAGACAGTTCATCAGCCCCAGCATTTT. Translation gives CASSLAQTVHQPQHF.

V and J are TRBV6-1 and TRBJ2-1; 12 bases are a match to TRBD2. The CDR3 totals 15 residues. The V gene's germline CDR1 is MNHNS and CDR2 SASEGT. The V and J ends lost 3 bases and 10 bases, in that order; junction bases with no gene match: 7. CDR3 sequence reads: CASSDGLAGTLEQFF. In DNA, the CDR3 is TGTGCCAGCAGTGACGGACTAGCGGGAACGTTGGAGCAGTTCTTC.

This rearrangement joins TRBV10-3 to TRBJ1-6; no firm D call. The V and J ends lost 0 bases and 1 base respectively, with 7 bases between them. CDR1 is ENHRY, CDR2 SYGVKD, per germline. CDR3 length equals 16 residues. The DNA of the CDR3 is TGTGCCATCAGTGAGTCAGGGAATTCCTATAATTCACCCCTCCACTTT. Translation gives CAISESGNSYNSPLHF.

A word on this clone: This sample also contains other DNA sequences that code for the same CDR3. The chain carries TRBV15 and TRBJ1-2; D is unclear. This CDR3 contains 14 residues. Trimming cost V 0 bases and J 4 bases, with 9 bases left between them. The germline CDR1 and CDR2 sequences are LNHNV and YYDKDF (reference sequence). For the CDR3, the DNA is TGTGCCACCAGCAGAGATCGCGGGAGCTATGGCTACACCTTC. Translation gives CATSRDRGSYGYTF.

The count of this clone is one. The chain uses TRBV28 and TRBJ2-7; D might be TRBD2 (6 bases). Germline CDR1 reads MDHEN; CDR2 reads SYDVKM. Trimming shortened V by 4 bases and J by 3 bases, and 10 bases separated the two germline ends. The CDR3 spans 13 residues. DNA for the CDR3: TGTGCCAGCAGTTGGACGGGGGACTACGAGCAGTACTTC. Protein product: CASSWTGDYEQYF.

This chain joins TRBV27 and TRBJ1-5; tentatively, D is TRBD1 (5 bases). CDR1 and CDR2 from the germline V gene are MNHEY and SMNVEV (reference sequence). V was cut by 6 bases and J by 1 base, with 16 bases left in between. This CDR3 contains 16 residues. This CDR3 reads CASSFRQGVSNQPQHF. CDR3 bases: TGTGCCAGCAGCTTCCGGCAGGGCGTGAGCAATCAGCCCCAGCATTTT.

The chain couples TRBV4-2 to TRBJ2-7; D is unresolved. Germline V gives CDR1 LGHNA, CDR2 YNFKEQ. The CDR3 has 14 amino acids. V lost 0 bases to trimming and J lost 1 base, with 7 bases between them. The CDR3 DNA sequence: TGTGCCAGCAGCCAAGAAGCGCTTTCCTACGAGCAGTACTTC. This encodes CASSQEALSYEQYF.

The chain is built from TRBV18 and TRBJ2-7; no reliable D call. Germline lookup yields CDR1 KGHSH and CDR2 LQKENI. The CDR3 has 14 amino acids. V shed 0 bases and J shed 5 bases, with 11 bases lying between them. CDR3 bases: TGTGCCAGCTCACCACCATGGGAACCTGACGAGCAGTACTTC. Amino acids: CASSPPWEPDEQYF.

The chain uses TRBV5-1 and TRBJ1-2; 7 nucleotides line up with TRBD1. The ends lost 0 bases at V and 8 bases at J; junction bases unmatched: 13. This CDR3 is 16 amino acids long. CDR1 SGHRS and CDR2 YFSETQ come from the germline V gene. CDR3 nucleotides: TGCGCCAGCAGCTTGGCCTCCCAGGGGGACTCTTCGGGCTACACCTTC. This gives the protein CASSLASQGDSSGYTF. Based on the CDR3 plus reference TRBV5-1 and TRBJ1-2, the full variable domain is KAGVTQTPRYLIKTRGQQVTLSCSPISGHRSVSWYQQTPGQGLQFLFEYFSETQRNKGNFPGRFSGRQFSNSRSEMNVSTLELGDSALYLCASSLASQGDSSGYTFGSGTRLTVV.

CDR3 residues: CASCWDRANEKLFF. In DNA form, the CDR3 reads TGTGCCAGCTGCTGGGACAGGGCCAATGAAAAACTGTTTTTT. The chain couples TRBV2 to TRBJ1-4, with 9 bases lining up with TRBD1. The CDR3 runs to 14 residues. Germline loops: CDR1 SNHLY, CDR2 FYNNEI. J lost 5 bases, V lost 8 bases, and 6 bases had no gene match.

This clone has only one observation. The V and J genes are TRBV24-1 and TRBJ2-5; D not certain. The CDR3 covers 16 residues. Germline CDR1 is KGHDR and CDR2 is SFDVKD. V was cut by 3 bases and J by 4 bases, with 17 bases left in between. The CDR3 sequence is CATSDPRVGSAETQYF. The CDR3 DNA reads TGTGCCACCAGTGATCCACGGGTAGGGTCGGCAGAGACCCAGTACTTC.

The V call is TRBV6-2 or TRBV6-3, the J call TRBJ2-5, with TRBD1 identical over 8 bases. The CDR3 has 16 amino acids. The ends lost 2 bases at V and 3 bases at J; junction bases unmatched: 8. CDR1 MNHEY and CDR2 SVGEGT come from the germline V gene. As DNA, the CDR3 is TGTGCCAGCAGTTACGGGCAGGGGGCGATTGAAGAGACCCAGTACTTC. Translated, it gives CASSYGQGAIEETQYF.

This chain joins TRBV18 and TRBJ2-3, with 8 bases that match TRBD2. Germline V gene sequence: CDR1 KGHSH, CDR2 LQKENI. Unmatched junction bases numbered 6, after V lost 3 bases and J lost 4 bases. This CDR3 is 15 amino acids long. The CDR3 DNA sequence: TGTGCCAGCTCACCTATAGGGACTAGTGCAGATACGCAGTATTTT. It codes for CASSPIGTSADTQYF. The full variable domain, completed using reference TRBV18 and TRBJ2-3, is NAGVMQNPRHLVRRRGQEARLRCSPMKGHSHVYWYRQLPEEGLKFMVYLQKENIIDESGMPKERFSAEFPKEGPSILRIQQVVRGDSAAYFCASSPIGTSADTQYFGPGTRLTVL.

The chain is built from TRBV19 and TRBJ1-3; the D gene is possibly TRBD1 (5 bases). Germline values: CDR1 LNHDA, CDR2 SQIVND (reference sequence). CDR3 length equals 14 residues. V lost 6 bases and J lost 4, with 13 bases in between. CDR3 region: CASRFSGSGNTIYF. Written as DNA, the CDR3 is TGTGCCAGTAGATTTTCAGGGTCGGGAAACACCATATATTTT.